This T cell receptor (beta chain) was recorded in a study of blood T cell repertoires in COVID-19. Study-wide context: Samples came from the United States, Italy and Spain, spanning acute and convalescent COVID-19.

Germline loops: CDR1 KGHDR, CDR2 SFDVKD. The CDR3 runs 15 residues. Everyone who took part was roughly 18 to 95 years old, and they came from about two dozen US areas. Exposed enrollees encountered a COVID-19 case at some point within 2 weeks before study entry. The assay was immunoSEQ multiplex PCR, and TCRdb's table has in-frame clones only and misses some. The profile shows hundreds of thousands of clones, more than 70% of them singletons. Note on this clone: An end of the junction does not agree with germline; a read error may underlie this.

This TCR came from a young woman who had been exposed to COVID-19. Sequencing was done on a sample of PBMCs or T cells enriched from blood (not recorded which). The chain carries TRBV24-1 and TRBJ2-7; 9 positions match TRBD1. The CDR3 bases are TGTGCCACCAGTGACTACACCGGGGACAGGGACCCGTTATTCTTC. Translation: CATSDYTGDRDPLFF.